The present TCR beta chain was sequenced within a study of shared clonotypes between healthy human individuals. The study's findings and limits: Shared clonotypes across all four donors exceeded non-shared ones in generation probability.

TCRdb's copy holds only in-frame clones and misses some; the assay was immunoSEQ multiplex PCR. The sample consists of around 2.1 million clones, 90% to 95% of them appearing once. Concerning this clone itself: As yet, its antigen is unknown.

Naive CD8 cells lacked CD45RO and underwent positive selection for CCR7, leaving out terminally differentiated effector memory CD45RA+ cells. CDR1 MDHEN and CDR2 SYDVKM come from the germline V gene. The CDR3 has 17 amino acids. V trimming: 6 bases; J trimming: 5 bases; junction bases outside the gene matches: 14. The rearrangement uses TRBV28 and TRBJ2-7; TRBD2 agrees at 12 bases. This sequence was found in a man between 18 and 29 years old in good health. Some clones in this sample may be carry-over from other donors' samples. The sequenced material came from naive CD8+ T cells from PBMCs. CDR3 DNA sequence: TGTGCCAGCAGATACGCCGGGCTAGCGGGAGGGTACCACGAGCAGTACTTC. Translation: CASRYAGLAGGYHEQYF.